The clone carrying this T cell receptor (beta chain) has at least ten counts. The authors ran a second PCR of about 7 to 11 cycles using a sample-barcoded 5' primer and a J-beta primer mix. Using its own MiXCR run on the 5' RACE reads, TCRdb lists one record per CDR3 protein. Counted here are some 670,000 distinct CDR3 sequences, 52% occurring once; the ten biggest clones make up approximately 13%. The record originates from a study of blood T cells in healthy people across ages. The donors, aged roughly 6 to 90, were healthy Caucasians from Russia. Isolation per sample recovered at least 7 million PBMCs. V lost 8 bases, J lost 0 bases, and 6 bases stayed unmatched. The CDR3 spans 15 residues. Germline V gene sequence: CDR1 KGHSH, CDR2 LQKENI.

The chain has TRBV18 and TRBJ1-5; 8 positions match TRBD1. This sequence was found in an elderly woman in good health. The sequenced sample was blood. The CDR3 reads CASSPGQGSNQPQHF. CDR3 in DNA: TGTGCCAGCAGCCCTGGACAGGGTAGCAATCAGCCCCAGCATTTT. The variable domain in full, with the rest retrieved from reference TRBV18 and TRBJ1-5, is NAGVMQNPRHLVRRRGQEARLRCSPMKGHSHVYWYRQLPEEGLKFMVYLQKENIIDESGMPKERFSAEFPKEGPSILRIQQVVRGDSAAYFCASSPGQGSNQPQHFGDGTRLSIL.